Listed below are T cell receptor beta chains from one sample, sequenced in a study of STAT5B mutations in CD4+ large granular lymphocyte leukemia. Assay used: immunoSEQ multiplex PCR; TCRdb lists only in-frame clones, some missing. The sample has 25,000 to 30,000 clones; more than 60% are singletons. The sample taken for sequencing was CD4+ T cells from blood buffy coats. These receptors originate from a human donor in good health. Each CDR3 is given with its conserved first and last residue.

j_call,v_call,cdr3_aa
TRBJ1-2,TRBV6-5,CASSYDGNYGYTF
TRBJ1-4,TRBV5-4,CASSLEGLEKLFF
TRBJ2-7,TRBV4-1,CASSQTGRGPLDEQYF
TRBJ2-7,TRBV29-1,CSVARTNYEQYF
TRBJ1-3,TRBV13,CASSHTSGQGAPSGNTIYF
-,TRBV28,CASSDPRSANTGELFF
TRBJ1-1,TRBV18,CASSPYGQGMNTEAFF
TRBJ2-1,TRBV19,CATAGAQTMEEQFF
TRBJ1-2,TRBV10-3,CATQGAFDYGYTF
TRBJ2-1,TRBV2,CASSEDRAYYNEQFF
TRBJ2-5,TRBV6-6,CASSYGASGETQYF
TRBJ2-3,TRBV4-3,CASSQRLAGGPSTDTQYF
TRBJ1-5,TRBV27,CASSLSPYSNQPQHF
TRBJ2-2,TRBV7-2,CASSKLAGTTVTGELFF
TRBJ2-4,TRBV29-1,CSVGPTGAGIQYF
TRBJ1-5,TRBV11-2,CASSLGGRASNQPQHF
TRBJ1-1,TRBV19,CASSSRQGAEAFF
TRBJ2-1,TRBV25-1,CASDRGSYNEQFF
TRBJ1-4,TRBV12-5,CASAWTGPGEKLFF
TRBJ2-2,TRBV5-1,CASSLTSGDNTGELFF
TRBJ2-1,TRBV28,CASSDRGRGTQNYNEQFF
TRBJ2-1,TRBV6-1,CASSPRDSYNEQFF
TRBJ2-3,TRBV11-2,CASSLGTLAGGPSTDTQYF
TRBJ1-1,TRBV29-1,CSAGEGGSTEAFF
TRBJ1-5,TRBV19,CASSRWTGDNQAQHF
TRBJ1-4,TRBV19,CASSGIDATNEKLFF
TRBJ2-5,TRBV7-8,CASSSQETQYF
TRBJ1-4,TRBV5-1,CASSPARDSTNEKLFF
TRBJ2-7,TRBV5-1,CASSLVLDRGEQYF
TRBJ2-3,TRBV7-9,CASSVRGEVDTQYF
TRBJ1-3,TRBV5-6,CASSSRGLTSGNTIYF
TRBJ2-7,TRBV7-2,CASSLAPGGRTATYEQYF
TRBJ2-5,TRBV11-2,CASSLQGAQETQYF